The entry that follows covers one T cell receptor beta chain sequence. Germline V CDR1 and CDR2: SGHTA, FQGTGA. V lost 3 bases and J lost 4, with 10 bases in between. This CDR3 region has 15 residues. The sample originates from a study of control samples from healthy donors and cancer patients. Libraries were prepared by immunoSEQ multiplex PCR; TCRdb keeps only in-frame clonotypes and omits some of them. In the table there are around 140,000 clones, 85% to 90% of which are singletons. This chain uses TRBV7-3 with TRBJ2-6; TRBD1 might be the D (5 bases). The source of this sequence is a man aged 45-65 years with head and neck cancer. Sequencing was carried out using PBMCs. CDR3 coding DNA: TGTGCCAGCAGCTTTCCTGGGGCGGGGGCCAACGTCCTGACTTTC. Its protein product is CASSFPGAGANVLTF.